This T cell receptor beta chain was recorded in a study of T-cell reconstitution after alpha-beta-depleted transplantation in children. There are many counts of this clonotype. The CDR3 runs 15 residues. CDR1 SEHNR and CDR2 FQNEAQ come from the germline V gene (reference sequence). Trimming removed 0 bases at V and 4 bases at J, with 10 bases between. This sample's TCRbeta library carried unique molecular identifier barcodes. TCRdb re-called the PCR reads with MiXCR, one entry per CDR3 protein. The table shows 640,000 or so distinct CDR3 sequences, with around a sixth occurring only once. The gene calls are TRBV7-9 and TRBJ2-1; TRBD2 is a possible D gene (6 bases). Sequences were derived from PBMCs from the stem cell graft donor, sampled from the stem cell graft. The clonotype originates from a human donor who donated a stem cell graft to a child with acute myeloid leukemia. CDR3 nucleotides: TGTGCCAGCAGCTTAGCGGCAGGGAGGTACAATGAGCAGTTCTTC. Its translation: CASSLAAGRYNEQFF. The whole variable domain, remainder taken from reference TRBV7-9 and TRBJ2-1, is DTGVSQNPRHKITKRGQNVTFRCDPISEHNRLYWYRQTLGQGPEFLTYFQNEAQLEKSRLLSDRFSAERPKGSFSTLEIQRTEQGDSAMYLCASSLAAGRYNEQFFGPGTRLTVL.